The rows below give T cell receptor beta chains drawn from one sample of a study of blood T cell repertoires in COVID-19. Clones were sequenced by immunoSEQ multiplex PCR, and TCRdb holds only the in-frame ones, with some missing. The sample has approximately 300,000 clones, around nine tenths seen once. The sequenced sample consisted of peripheral blood. The source of these receptors is a woman aged 25 to 45 with COVID-19, enrolled during active disease. Both conserved end residues are part of each CDR3. Fields, in order: J gene, V gene, D gene, clone size, CDR3 DNA, CDR3 protein. A D gene is named only where the DNA matches it firmly. Part of the rows lack a size; the others show once, few, many or a class for expanded clones.

j_call: TRBJ2-1; v_call: TRBV19; d_call: TRBD2; clone_size: NA; cdr3_nt: TGTGCCAGTAAAAGGGGAGGGTCGTACAATGAGCAGTTCTTC; cdr3_aa: CASKRGGSYNEQFF
j_call: TRBJ2-7; v_call: TRBV12-3/TRBV12-4; d_call: NA; clone_size: NA; cdr3_nt: TGTGCCAGCAGTTTACCAAACTCCTACGAGCAGTACTTC; cdr3_aa: CASSLPNSYEQYF
j_call: TRBJ2-7; v_call: TRBV11-3; d_call: TRBD2; clone_size: once; cdr3_nt: TGTGCCAGCAGCAGCGGGACTGCCTACGAGCAGTACTTC; cdr3_aa: CASSSGTAYEQYF
j_call: TRBJ1-2; v_call: TRBV6-5; d_call: TRBD1; clone_size: NA; cdr3_nt: TGTGCCAGCAGTTTACAGGGGGCGGGCTATGGCTACACCTTC; cdr3_aa: CASSLQGAGYGYTF
j_call: TRBJ1-2; v_call: TRBV6-5; d_call: TRBD1; clone_size: NA; cdr3_nt: TGTGCCAGCACCCGACAGGGGGCGGGACGGTATGGCTACACCTTC; cdr3_aa: CASTRQGAGRYGYTF
j_call: TRBJ2-3; v_call: TRBV2; d_call: NA; clone_size: NA; cdr3_nt: TGTGCCAGCAGTGAAGAAGGAGGGCCAACAGATACGCAGTATTTT; cdr3_aa: CASSEEGGPTDTQYF
j_call: TRBJ1-1; v_call: TRBV5-1; d_call: TRBD1; clone_size: NA; cdr3_nt: TGCGCCAGCAACAGGGGGGGCACTGAAGCTTTCTTT; cdr3_aa: CASNRGGTEAFF
j_call: TRBJ2-7; v_call: TRBV12-2; d_call: NA; clone_size: NA; cdr3_nt: TGTGCAAGTCGCTCAGGGGGGGCGGGGCTAGCGGGCCAGCAGTACTTC; cdr3_aa: CASRSGGAGLAGQQYF
j_call: TRBJ1-1; v_call: TRBV12-3/TRBV12-4; d_call: TRBD1; clone_size: NA; cdr3_nt: TGTGCCAGCAGCTACGACAGGGGGGATGAAGCTTTCTTT; cdr3_aa: CASSYDRGDEAFF
j_call: TRBJ2-5; v_call: TRBV13; d_call: TRBD1; clone_size: NA; cdr3_nt: TGTGCCAGCAGCTTATTGGGACAGGGTGGCCGGGAGACCCAGTACTTC; cdr3_aa: CASSLLGQGGRETQYF
j_call: TRBJ1-1; v_call: TRBV2; d_call: NA; clone_size: NA; cdr3_nt: TGTGCCAGCACGGTATTGAACACTGAAGCTTTCTTT; cdr3_aa: CASTVLNTEAFF
j_call: TRBJ2-7; v_call: TRBV10-1; d_call: NA; clone_size: NA; cdr3_nt: TGCGCCATCACGGGGCAGGGGCCGCTCCTCTACGAGCAGTACTTC; cdr3_aa: CAITGQGPLLYEQYF
j_call: TRBJ2-1; v_call: TRBV4-2; d_call: TRBD2; clone_size: NA; cdr3_nt: TGTGCCAGCAGCCGGGGACTAGCGGATGGGAGTGAGCAGTTCTTC; cdr3_aa: CASSRGLADGSEQFF
j_call: TRBJ1-1; v_call: TRBV7-9; d_call: TRBD1; clone_size: once; cdr3_nt: TGTGCCAGCAGCGTGGGACAGGGAGTAACGGGCCCTGAAGCTTTCTTT; cdr3_aa: CASSVGQGVTGPEAFF
j_call: TRBJ2-3; v_call: TRBV2; d_call: NA; clone_size: NA; cdr3_nt: TGTGCCAGCAGTGATAAGACAGCCACAGATACGCAGTATTTT; cdr3_aa: CASSDKTATDTQYF
j_call: TRBJ1-2; v_call: TRBV6-5; d_call: TRBD1; clone_size: NA; cdr3_nt: TGTGCCAGCCGGGACAGCCCAGAGCGCTATGGCTACACCTTC; cdr3_aa: CASRDSPERYGYTF
j_call: TRBJ1-1; v_call: TRBV5-1; d_call: NA; clone_size: NA; cdr3_nt: TGCGCCAGCAGCTTGGCCGAATATCAGGGAGAAGCTTTCTTT; cdr3_aa: CASSLAEYQGEAFF
j_call: TRBJ2-5; v_call: TRBV9; d_call: TRBD2; clone_size: NA; cdr3_nt: TGTGCCAGCAGCGTGGCAAGCGGGAGGCCTGCCGGAGAGACCCAGTACTTC; cdr3_aa: CASSVASGRPAGETQYF
j_call: TRBJ1-6; v_call: TRBV5-1; d_call: TRBD1; clone_size: NA; cdr3_nt: TGCGCCAGCAGCTTAGGACAGGGGACGGAGTCGGATTCACCCCTCCACTTT; cdr3_aa: CASSLGQGTESDSPLHF
j_call: TRBJ2-1; v_call: TRBV18; d_call: NA; clone_size: NA; cdr3_nt: TGTGCCAGCTCACCAACGACGGGAATAGACCATGAGCAGTTCTTC; cdr3_aa: CASSPTTGIDHEQFF
j_call: TRBJ2-7; v_call: TRBV27; d_call: NA; clone_size: NA; cdr3_nt: TGTGCCAGCAGTTTACGGGGGGCGACCTACGAGCAGTACTTC; cdr3_aa: CASSLRGATYEQYF
j_call: TRBJ2-7; v_call: TRBV6-1; d_call: TRBD1; clone_size: NA; cdr3_nt: TGTGCCAGCAGTGAAGCGCTTCCGGGAGACAGGGGAGAACGCTACGAGCAGTACTTC; cdr3_aa: CASSEALPGDRGERYEQYF
j_call: TRBJ1-2; v_call: TRBV6-5; d_call: NA; clone_size: NA; cdr3_nt: TGTGCCAGCAGTAGCCGGGGGGGGCTGGGCTATGGCTACACCTTC; cdr3_aa: CASSSRGGLGYGYTF
j_call: TRBJ2-2; v_call: TRBV30; d_call: TRBD2; clone_size: NA; cdr3_nt: TGTGCCTGGAGCGCCGGGACTAGCGGGAGAAGGTTGGCCGGGGAGCTGTTTTTT; cdr3_aa: CAWSAGTSGRRLAGELFF
j_call: TRBJ2-7; v_call: TRBV5-1; d_call: TRBD2; clone_size: NA; cdr3_nt: TGCGCCAGCAGCTCGATAGGGACTAGCGGGAGCTCCTACGAGCAGTACTTC; cdr3_aa: CASSSIGTSGSSYEQYF
j_call: TRBJ2-7; v_call: TRBV7-8; d_call: NA; clone_size: NA; cdr3_nt: TGTGCCAGCAGCCTCGCAGGGGTATTCAGCTCCTACGAGCAGTACTTC; cdr3_aa: CASSLAGVFSSYEQYF
j_call: TRBJ2-2; v_call: TRBV4-3; d_call: NA; clone_size: NA; cdr3_nt: TGCGCCAGCAGCCAAGACAGGGTTCGAACCGGGGAGCTGTTTTTT; cdr3_aa: CASSQDRVRTGELFF
j_call: TRBJ2-7; v_call: TRBV7-8; d_call: TRBD1; clone_size: NA; cdr3_nt: TGTGCCAGCAGCTTATCTACAGGGGGCTACGAGCAGTACTTC; cdr3_aa: CASSLSTGGYEQYF